This passage covers 16 T cell receptor beta chains from one sample sequenced in a study of regulatory dendritic cells for organ transplantation. What these receptors recognize is not known. Sorted T cells were CFSE-labeled and cultured 5 days with allogeneic regulatory or mature dendritic cells at 1:10. The protocol was immunoSEQ multiplex PCR, while the TCRdb copy is restricted to in-frame clones and leaves out a portion. The sample carries some 13,000 clones, 79% recorded once. Specimen: naive CD8+ T cells from blood cultured with regulatory dendritic cells. This sample's subset: CD45RA+ naive T cells. Source of these receptors: a human donor in good health.

By sample fraction, this clone is medium-sized. In DNA form, the CDR3 reads TGTGCCAGCAAACCTAGCGGATCCTACGAGCAGTACTTC. Residues: CASKPSGSYEQYF. The chain carries TRBV27 and TRBJ2-7; 7 nucleotides align to TRBD2. V lost 7 bases to trimming and J lost 1 base; unmatched junction nucleotides: 4. This CDR3 region has 13 residues. In germline, CDR1 is MNHEY, CDR2 SMNVEV (reference sequence).

The chain has TRBV7-8 and TRBJ2-2, with D tentatively TRBD2 (5 bases). The CDR3 covers 12 residues. The germline V and J ends were trimmed by 5 bases and 6 bases, with 7 bases remaining between them. The germline CDR1 and CDR2 sequences are SGHVS and FQNEAQ. The CDR3 coding sequence is TGTGCCAGCAGCAAGGACTCCGGGGAGCTGTTTTTT. Protein sequence: CASSKDSGELFF.

The V call is TRBV4-3, the J call TRBJ2-5; D might be TRBD2 (5 bases). V lost 0 bases to trimming and J lost 1 base, with 9 bases between them. CDR3 length: 15 amino acids. The V gene's germline CDR1 is LGHNA and CDR2 YSLEER. Written as DNA, the CDR3 is TGCGCCAGCAGCCAAGATCGGGGAGTCCAAGAGACCCAGTACTTC. Protein sequence: CASSQDRGVQETQYF.

This rearrangement joins TRBV6-4 to TRBJ2-1, with D perhaps matching TRBD2 (5 bases). CDR1 is MRHNA and CDR2 is SNTAGT in the germline V gene. CDR3 size: 15 residues. Trimming removed 4 bases at V and 1 base at J, with 11 bases between. CDR3 protein: CASSGTFGSYNEQFF. The CDR3, as DNA: TGTGCCAGCAGTGGGACTTTTGGGTCCTACAATGAGCAGTTCTTC.

This clone was seen once. J is TRBJ2-5 and V is TRBV7-8, with 8 bases fitting TRBD2. Germline loops: CDR1 SGHVS, CDR2 FQNEAQ. The CDR3 totals 14 residues. The trim removed 3 bases at V and 4 bases at J, leaving 4 bases unmatched. The CDR3 protein is CASSFGAGAETQYF. The CDR3 bases are TGTGCCAGCAGCTTCGGAGCGGGGGCAGAGACCCAGTACTTC.

This clone came up a few times. The chain joins TRBV18 to TRBJ1-2; TRBD1 agrees at 9 bases. Germline V CDR1 and CDR2: KGHSH, LQKENI. The junction had 8 bases not matched to a gene; V was cut back by 6 bases and J by 0 bases. The CDR3 covers 16 residues. The CDR3 nucleotides are TGTGCCAGCTCGCTCACCGGGACAGGGACTAACTATGGCTACACCTTC. Translation gives CASSLTGTGTNYGYTF.

V is TRBV19 and J is TRBJ2-7; D possibly corresponds to TRBD1 (6 bases). The CDR3 is 13 residues long. V was pared by 2 bases and J by 5 bases, with 10 bases between. CDR1 is LNHDA, CDR2 SQIVND, per germline (reference sequence). CDR3 in amino acids: CASSILTGDEQYF. As DNA, the CDR3 is TGTGCCAGTAGTATACTGACAGGAGACGAGCAGTACTTC.

The chain uses TRBV29-1 and TRBJ2-3; TRBD2 agrees at 11 bases. With 7 bases clipped from V and 0 bases from J, the junction kept 9 bases outside the gene matches. Germline-derived CDR1 and CDR2 are SQVTM and ANQGSEA. This CDR3 is 16 amino acids long. CDR3 bases: TGCAGCGCTAGCGGGGGGAGAGTTACTAGCACAGATACGCAGTATTTT. Its translation is CSASGGRVTSTDTQYF.

The rearrangement uses TRBV9 and TRBJ1-1; D unresolved. The CDR3 has 12 amino acids. Per the germline V gene, CDR1 is SGDLS and CDR2 is YYNGEE. The V end was cut by 3 bases, the J end by 0 bases, with 3 bases between. DNA for the CDR3: TGTGCCAGCAGCGCCATGAACACTGAAGCTTTCTTT. Its translation: CASSAMNTEAFF.

The chain has TRBV4-3 and TRBJ2-1; D call uncertain. The CDR3 is 15 amino acids. Germline CDR1 LGHNA, CDR2 YSLEER. Trimming removed 0 bases from V and 12 bases from J, with 18 bases in between. The chain's CDR3 is CASSQDMAVRLWQFF. The CDR3 bases are TGCGCCAGCAGCCAAGATATGGCGGTCCGCCTTTGGCAGTTCTTC.

There are a few counts of this clone. The chain recombines TRBV27 with TRBJ2-7, with TRBD2 matching over 9 bases. The CDR3 sequence is 16 residues long. With V trimmed by 2 bases and J by 6 bases, 11 bases remained unmatched. CDR1 is MNHEY and CDR2 is SMNVEV in the germline V gene (reference sequence). The CDR3 nucleotides read TGTGCCAGCAGTTTAACGGAAGCGGGGGGCCTCGCCGAGCAGTACTTC. Its translation: CASSLTEAGGLAEQYF.

This clone showed up just a few times. The chain uses TRBV13 and TRBJ1-1, with 7 positions matching TRBD1. Trimming took 7 bases from V and 12 from J; bases not matched to a gene: 8. Germline CDR1 and CDR2: PRHDT and FYEKMQ (reference sequence). The CDR3 spans 11 residues. In DNA form, the CDR3 reads TGTGCCAGCACCCCGACAGGGATACCTTTCTTT. It encodes CASTPTGIPFF.

This chain links TRBV5-1 with TRBJ1-5, with D possibly matching TRBD1 (6 bases). Trimming removed 2 bases at V and 7 bases at J, with 10 bases between. In germline, CDR1 is SGHRS, CDR2 YFSETQ. The CDR3 runs to 13 residues. The CDR3 DNA reads TGCGCCAGCAGCTTTGGGGGCTCGCAGCCCCAGCATTTT. Residues: CASSFGGSQPQHF. Supplemented by reference TRBV5-1 and TRBJ1-5, the full variable domain reads KAGVTQTPRYLIKTRGQQVTLSCSPISGHRSVSWYQQTPGQGLQFLFEYFSETQRNKGNFPGRFSGRQFSNSRSEMNVSTLELGDSALYLCASSFGGSQPQHFGDGTRLSIL.

The genes are TRBV29-1 and TRBJ2-1; TRBD2 might be the D (5 bases). The V gene's germline CDR1 is SQVTM and CDR2 ANQGSEA. There are 14 residues in the CDR3. The V gene lost 6 bases and the J gene lost 2 bases, with 14 bases spanning the gap. The CDR3 spells CSVEGVGTYNEQFF. Written as DNA, the CDR3 is TGCAGCGTCGAGGGTGTTGGGACCTACAATGAGCAGTTCTTC.

V and J are TRBV7-2 and TRBJ2-5; TRBD2 agrees at 9 bases. This CDR3 spans 16 amino acids. Germline-derived CDR1 and CDR2 are SGHTA and FQGNSA. The V and J ends lost 5 bases and 1 base, in that order; junction bases with no gene match: 8. CDR3 amino acids: CASSIRGLAPQETQYF. The CDR3 DNA is TGTGCCAGCAGCATACGGGGACTAGCTCCCCAAGAGACCCAGTACTTC.

CDR3 in amino acids: CASRALNSYGYTF. The CDR3, as DNA: TGCGCCAGCAGAGCTTTAAACAGCTATGGCTACACCTTC. This chain joins TRBV4-1 and TRBJ1-2; D remains unclear. The CDR3 is made up of 13 amino acids. V lost 6 bases and J lost 4, with 12 bases in between. Germline lookup yields CDR1 MGHRA and CDR2 YSYEKL.